This T cell receptor (beta chain) appears in the sequencing data of a study of blood T cell repertoires in COVID-19. With V trimmed by 1 base and J by 3 bases, 3 bases remained unmatched. CDR3 length equals 17 residues. Germline V gene data show CDR1 as SGHNT and CDR2 as YENEEA. Patients at the Seattle site were enrolled during active infection and followed longitudinally. The authors' processing: Estimation of nucleated cell counts relied on the amplification of reference gene primers. Some clones are missing from TCRdb's copy, which holds only in-frame ones; the method was immunoSEQ multiplex PCR. V and J calls and clone size follow that table, whereas D and trimming were derived from the DNA. The table shows about 200,000 clones, with 70% to 90% occurring only once. This clone was picked up one time.

V and J are TRBV11-3 and TRBJ2-1; 13 bases line up with TRBD2. Specimen: peripheral blood. The TCR originated in a man aged 50-59 years with COVID-19, enrolled during active disease. The CDR3 bases are TGTGCCAGCAGCTTAGGACGGACTAGCGGGAGCTACAATGAGCAGTTCTTC. This translates into CASSLGRTSGSYNEQFF.